This TCR beta chain was documented in a study of prognosis after radiotherapy for stage I lung cancer. Overall study: Between April 2018 and 2019, patients with stage I non-small cell lung cancer were enrolled. Some 13 of the patients were found to have newly diagnosed primary stage I lung tumors, and roughly 5 were living with oligometastatic NSCLC after surgical resection of the primary tumor. The patient group consisted of 13 men and roughly six women whose ages spanned about 53 to 84, median 74.5 years. Study results and caveats: When patients developed distant metastases, their Shannon entropy after stereotactic body radiation therapy was lower.

Two rounds of multiplex PCR amplified TCR beta CDR3 from genomic DNA. First-round PCR amplification was performed with primers specific to each TRBV and TRBJ gene. TCRdb analysed the multiplex PCR reads with MiXCR anew, one entry per CDR3 protein. Seen here are approximately 28,000 distinct CDR3 sequences, 25% to 35% observed once, and the top ten hold roughly 35%. About this clonotype itself: Its antigen remains unidentified.

The CDR3 consists of 15 residues. Trimming pared 8 bases from V and 0 bases from J, leaving 13 bases between. Germline V gene data show CDR1 as MNHNS and CDR2 as SASEGT. The chain is built from TRBV6-1 and TRBJ2-2; a weak D match, TRBD1 (5 bases). The clonotype originates from a donor at least 50 years old with non-small cell lung cancer. Sequenced material: PBMCs, taken before or after stereotactic body radiation therapy (not recorded which). CDR3 region: CASGAYQANTGELFF. CDR3 in DNA: TGTGCCAGCGGGGCTTATCAAGCGAACACCGGGGAGCTGTTTTTT.